This is a list of T cell receptor beta chains from one sample in a study of STAT3 mutations in large granular lymphocyte leukemia. TCRdb's copy holds only in-frame clones and misses some; the assay was immunoSEQ multiplex PCR. Here the sample spans 9,000 to 9,500 clones, around 89% being singletons. The sample was peripheral blood mononuclear cells. Receptor source: a man older than 75 with T-cell large granular lymphocyte leukemia. Some clones in this sample may be carry-over from other donors' samples. Each CDR3 is given with its conserved first and last residue. A D gene is named only where the DNA matches it firmly. Not every row has a clone size; where given, it reads once, few, many or a size class.

j_call d_call v_call clone_size cdr3_length cdr3_aa cdr3_nt
TRBJ2-5 - TRBV7-3 - 13 CASSFTGQETQYF TGTGCCAGCAGCTTCACAGGGCAGGAGACCCAGTACTTC
TRBJ1-6 - TRBV5-1 - 13 CASSLEVDSPLHF TGCGCCAGCAGCTTGGAGGTTGATTCACCCCTCCACTTT
TRBJ2-1 - TRBV7-9 - 14 CASSPSGNYNEQFF TGTGCCAGCAGCCCCTCAGGGAACTACAATGAGCAGTTCTTC
TRBJ2-7 - TRBV18 - 14 CASSQGPSSYEQYF TGTGCCAGCTCACAGGGGCCGAGCTCCTACGAGCAGTACTTC
TRBJ1-4 - TRBV18 - 14 CASSPTGTNEKLFF TGTGCCAGCTCCCCAACAGGAACTAATGAAAAACTGTTTTTT
TRBJ2-7 - TRBV5-1 - 15 CASPTMHSSSYEQYF TGCGCCAGCCCCACAATGCACTCCAGCTCCTACGAGCAGTACTTC
TRBJ2-3 TRBD2 TRBV10-3 - 17 CAISESEGLADTDTQYF TGTGCCATCAGTGAGTCAGAGGGACTAGCAGACACAGATACGCAGTATTTT
TRBJ1-6 - TRBV28 - 14 CASAPTTFGSPLHF TGTGCCAGCGCCCCCACGACGTTTGGGTCACCCCTCCACTTT
TRBJ1-4 - TRBV5-6 - 16 CASSLDRGAWGEKLFF TGTGCCAGCAGCTTGGATCGGGGGGCCTGGGGTGAAAAACTGTTTTTT
TRBJ1-1 - TRBV7-9 - 12 CASSLVQWPVFF TGTGCCAGCAGCTTAGTTCAGTGGCCGGTTTTCTTT
TRBJ1-2 - TRBV5-6 - 14 CASSGTDRYYGYTF TGTGCCAGCAGCGGGACGGATCGGTACTATGGCTACACCTTC
TRBJ1-1 - TRBV4-2 - 15 CASSQDHVSTVEAFF TGTGCCAGCAGCCAAGATCATGTTTCGACAGTCGAAGCTTTCTTT
TRBJ2-7 - TRBV5-1 - 13 CASSFGSGNEQYF TGCGCCAGCAGCTTTGGGAGTGGGAACGAGCAGTACTTC
TRBJ1-6 - TRBV5-8 once 14 CASSFGLYNSPLHF TGTGCCAGCAGCTTCGGCCTATATAATTCACCCCTCCACTTT
TRBJ1-2 - TRBV5-5 - 15 CASSLREGPDYGYTF TGTGCCAGCAGCTTGAGGGAGGGGCCCGACTATGGCTACACCTTC
TRBJ1-4 - TRBV7-9 - 15 CASSLGGTGNEKLFF TGTGCCAGCAGCTTAGGAGGGACGGGCAATGAAAAACTGTTTTTT
TRBJ2-5 - TRBV7-9 once 12 CASKGDQETQYF TGTGCCAGCAAGGGAGACCAAGAGACCCAGTACTTC
TRBJ1-6 - TRBV18 few 15 CASSPLGESNSPLHF TGTGCCAGCTCACCTTTGGGCGAGTCCAATTCACCCCTCCACTTT
TRBJ2-3 - TRBV5-1 - 13 CASSLDGPDTQYF TGCGCCAGCAGCTTGGACGGACCAGATACGCAGTATTTT
TRBJ1-1 - TRBV30 once 15 CAWSITTGGGTEAFF TGTGCCTGGAGTATAACGACAGGCGGGGGGACTGAAGCTTTCTTT
TRBJ2-7 TRBD2 TRBV5-1 - 14 CASGRETSTYEQYF TGCGCCAGCGGCCGGGAGACTAGCACCTACGAGCAGTACTTC
TRBJ2-5 - TRBV5-1 - 14 CASSLQGSQETQYF TGCGCCAGCTCATTACAGGGTTCCCAAGAGACCCAGTACTTC
TRBJ1-2 TRBD1 TRBV18 - 15 CASSRQGDQGYGYTF TGTGCCAGCTCACGACAGGGTGATCAGGGGTATGGCTACACCTTC
TRBJ1-6 - TRBV30 few 12 CAWGRTNSPLHF TGTGCCTGGGGACGGACCAATTCACCCCTCCACTTT
TRBJ2-7 - TRBV13 - 13 CASSLGATTEQYF TGTGCCAGCAGCTTAGGGGCAACAACCGAGCAGTACTTC
TRBJ2-5 TRBD2 TRBV9 once 14 CASSVAGGQETQYF TGTGCCAGCAGCGTAGCGGGGGGGCAAGAGACCCAGTACTTC
TRBJ1-2 - TRBV19 - 14 CASSTTPDPYGYTF TGTGCCAGTAGTACGACCCCAGATCCCTATGGCTACACCTTC
TRBJ2-5 - TRBV19 - 12 CASSIQEETQYF TGTGCCAGTAGTATACAGGAAGAGACCCAGTACTTC
TRBJ2-5 - TRBV9 once 14 CASSEGPTKGTQYF TGTGCCAGCAGCGAGGGACCTACCAAGGGGACCCAGTACTTC
TRBJ2-2 - TRBV6-6 - 16 CASRPAGTPGTGELFF TGTGCCAGCAGGCCTGCCGGGACACCTGGCACCGGGGAGCTGTTTTTT
TRBJ2-7 TRBD1 TRBV18 - 13 CASSPDRASEQYF TGTGCCAGCTCACCCGACAGGGCCTCTGAGCAGTACTTC
TRBJ2-7 - TRBV6-6 - 15 CASSYYRDGSYGQYF TGTGCCAGCAGTTACTATAGGGACGGCTCCTATGGTCAGTACTTC
TRBJ2-2 - TRBV9 - 13 CASSASHTGELFF TGTGCCAGCAGCGCCAGTCACACCGGGGAGCTGTTTTTT
TRBJ1-5 - TRBV7-2 - 17 CASSLGRWLGAYQPQHF TGTGCCAGCAGCTTAGGTCGTTGGTTAGGTGCGTATCAGCCCCAGCATTTT
TRBJ2-1 TRBD2 TRBV5-1 - 15 CASSLDGTSGNEQFF TGCGCCAGCAGCTTGGATGGGACTAGCGGCAATGAGCAGTTCTTC
TRBJ2-7 TRBD1 TRBV2 - 17 CASSEHPGQGPSYEQYF TGTGCCAGCAGTGAACACCCGGGACAGGGGCCCTCCTACGAGCAGTACTTC
TRBJ1-2 - TRBV9 - 16 CASSPRRSRGGYGYTF TGTGCCAGCAGCCCCAGGAGGAGCAGGGGAGGCTATGGCTACACCTTC
TRBJ2-5 - TRBV29-1 - 12 CSSGGAEETQYF TGCAGCTCCGGCGGGGCCGAAGAGACCCAGTACTTC
TRBJ1-3 - TRBV6-6 - 13 CASSQTGENTIYF TGTGCCAGCAGCCAGACCGGGGAAAACACCATATATTTT
TRBJ2-7 TRBD1 TRBV9 - 16 CASSGPRTGGRYEQYF TGTGCCAGCAGCGGACCCCGGACAGGGGGCCGGTACGAGCAGTACTTC
TRBJ2-7 - TRBV14 - 14 CASSQGIGNYEQYF TGTGCCAGCAGCCAGGGAATAGGGAACTACGAGCAGTACTTC
TRBJ1-2 TRBD1 TRBV18 - 14 CASSAQGANYGYTF TGTGCCAGCTCAGCACAGGGGGCAAACTATGGCTACACCTTC
TRBJ1-2 - TRBV4-3 - 15 CASSQVDNPFSGYTF TGCGCCAGCAGCCAAGTTGACAATCCCTTCAGTGGCTACACCTTC
TRBJ2-3 TRBD1 TRBV5-4 - 11 CASSSGTGDYF TGTGCCAGCAGCTCCGGGACAGGGGATTATTTT
TRBJ1-5 - TRBV5-5 - 14 CASSFREPDQPQHF TGTGCCAGCAGCTTCCGGGAGCCCGATCAGCCCCAGCATTTT
TRBJ2-5 - TRBV15 - 13 CATSPTPLRAQYF TGTGCCACCAGCCCGACTCCACTCAGGGCCCAGTACTTC
TRBJ1-5 - TRBV7-9 - 15 CASSSQGGSNQPQHF TGTGCCAGCAGCTCGCAGGGAGGGAGCAATCAGCCCCAGCATTTT
TRBJ1-5 - TRBV28 once 16 CASSSTGLGSNQPQHF TGTGCCAGCAGTTCAACAGGGCTGGGAAGCAATCAGCCCCAGCATTTT